This T cell receptor (beta chain) was profiled in a study of T cell responses to AZD1222 COVID-19 vaccine. On the study more broadly: Second doses were pooled across both intervals (about 4 or about 12 weeks). Overall study results and limits: Repertoires were obtained solely post-peak T cell response. The span of vaccine-associated CD4 TCRs extended across spike, with dominance at 160-218 and 743-854.

Sequencing was performed with immunoSEQ multiplex PCR; in TCRdb, only in-frame clones are kept and a portion is missing. The repertoire has some 130,000 clones, approximately 83% of them found once; the top ten carry about 8%. Germline CDR1 reads MRHNA; CDR2 reads SNTAGT. V dropped 2 bases and J dropped 4 bases, with 19 bases sitting between them. The CDR3 loop spans 17 amino acids. Turning to this clone: Its antigen is unknown.

The sequence was collected from an adult in good health. This material consisted of peripheral blood, taken on day 0 of AZD1222 vaccination. V gene TRBV6-4 combines with J gene TRBJ2-3; D uncertain. In nucleotides, the CDR3 is TGTGCCAGCAGTGACGCCCACACCCTGGGAAGCGCAGATACGCAGTATTTT. Protein product: CASSDAHTLGSADTQYF.